This T cell receptor (beta chain) originates from a study of shared clonotypes between healthy human individuals (dated by TCRdb to the early 2020s). Regarding the complete study: Three men and a couple of women, aged 18 to 49 years, made up the cohort. For each donor, three plates each were used for CD4 naive and CD4 memory, two plates were used for CD8 naive, and one plate was used for CD8 memory. Blood TCR repertoires of roughly five healthy adults were deeply sequenced to estimate repertoire size and the extent of clonotype sharing between individuals. To increase sequencing depth and limit assay-specific biases, TCR repertoire library preparation and sequencing were carried out by different laboratories using diverse techniques. Leukapheresis yielded between about 0.8 and 8.9 billion PBMCs per donor. The investigation overall reported the following: Sampling was restricted to blood, and TCR repertoires in tissues likely differ from the TCR repertoires found in blood. Naive subsets generally had larger estimated clonotype richness than memory subsets did. Sharing across a few donors was observed for about 4.8% of naive CD4, over 3% of naive CD8, over 2% of memory CD4, and less than 0.45% of memory CD8 clonotypes. Rarefaction of sorted-subset datasets indicated incomplete sequencing despite the large sequencing depth. Compared with non-shared clonotypes, the clonotypes found in all four sorted-subset donors had higher generation probabilities. Pairwise subsampling indicated that sequencing depth was expected to affect the degree of clonotype sharing among donors. The genetic and exposure-history diversity represented was limited by the small number of donors.

The donors were healthy, HIV-negative adults with no recently reported acute infections or vaccinations. Only Caucasian adults living in Nashville, Tennessee, USA were represented among the donors. Magnetic negative selection was used to enrich CD4+ T cells, after which naive cells were positively selected on CD45RA and the negative fraction became the memory subset. After blood collection by leukapheresis, PBMCs were isolated using Ficoll-Histopaque density gradient centrifugation and then cryopreserved in the vapor phase of liquid nitrogen. Analytical flow cytometry was used to check the purity and quantity of every magnetically sorted T cell population. From each sorted fraction, genomic DNA was isolated and quantified by UV absorbance on a Nanodrop 2000c. Comments on this clone: Which antigen it targets is not known. No base quality values were provided; no much bigger clone lies one nucleotide off.

The V end gives up 4 bases and the J end 5 bases, leaving 8 bases in the junction not matched to a gene. CDR1 and CDR2 were assigned from the germline V gene as SGHAT and FQNNGV. CDR3 length: 16 amino acids, cysteine to phenylalanine. Solely the CDR3 DNA is kept, with 48 bases framed from the first base. TCR CDR3 regions were amplified from genomic DNA by multiplex PCR using the deep immunoSEQ assay. Extracted genomic DNA from each cell subset was distributed evenly across all wells of several immunoSEQ 96-well plates, and each plate was treated as a replicate. For sorted subsets, 200 to 250 ng genomic DNA, equal to about 30,000 T cell genomes, was loaded into each replicate PCR. Purified libraries were quantified with a Qubit 3.0 fluorometer, sized on a Bioanalyzer 2100, and re-quantified with the KAPA Library Quantification kit. Each immunoSEQ 96-well plate was sequenced on its own single-read 150-cycle Illumina NextSeq 550 flow cell. Under the source paper's analysis protocol: The immunoSEQ output contained only junctional sequences without quality scores, so filtering could not match that applied to full-length reads. Sequences were annotated with PyIR, a Python wrapper for IgBLAST v1.9, and V/J genes and CDR3 were assigned using IMGT germline references. Reads with weak V/J assignments (E-value above 1e-6), missing CDR3, stop codons, out-of-frame junctions, or ambiguous translated residues were removed. V3J clonotypes were defined as sequences sharing the same inferred V gene, J gene, and CDR3 amino acid sequence. To compute the percentage overlap between repertoires, the number of shared unique clonotypes was divided by the size of the smaller repertoire. Three approaches were used to assess repertoire richness: RTK rarefaction, the Chao1 estimator, and Recon v2.1 estimates of unobserved clonotypes. For all TCRbeta clonotypes obtained by the gDNA method from four donors, generation probabilities were computed with OLGA. The source is immuneACCESS, and TCRdb retained only in-frame sequences with V and J called. Part of the clones is not carried over; for the studies checked, unresolved V genes explain less than half of this, and the remainder is unexplained. That table supplies the V and J calls and clone size; D and trimming were determined from the DNA. This sample comprises about 1.5 million clones, about 98% of them detected only once. The ten largest account for around 0.47% of the sample.

Sequenced: naive CD4+ T cells sorted from blood. The cell subset or site label on this specimen signifies: CD45RA+ positively selected. This receptor was obtained from a man aged 25 to 40 in good health. Rearrangement joined TRBV11-2 to TRBJ2-1; the central 10 bases match TRBD2. The CDR3 here reads CASSSLAGVGDNEQFF. The nucleotide sequence reads TGTGCCAGCAGCTCTCTAGCGGGAGTTGGAGACAATGAGCAGTTCTTC.